The 25 T cell receptor beta chains in this list originate from one sample, sequenced in a study of CD8 T cells in Susac syndrome. After extraction with the RNeasy kit, 0.5 to 1 ug of the RNA was reverse transcribed using random hexamers. MiXCR, run by TCRdb on the immunoSEQ multiplex PCR reads, gives a single entry per CDR3 protein. The table has some 150,000 distinct CDR3 sequences, 94% seen once. Material for sequencing was CD8+ T cells from PBMCs. These receptors were collected from a human donor in good health.

The J gene is TRBJ2-6, the V gene TRBV7-6; no definite D call. The CDR3 has 15 residues. Germline values: CDR1 SGHVS, CDR2 FNYEAQ. V was trimmed by 4 bases and J by 3 bases, leaving 10 bases between them. The CDR3 here is CASSSQDIGANVLTF. The CDR3 DNA follows: TGTGCCAGCAGCTCTCAAGATATTGGGGCCAACGTCCTGACTTTC. Together with reference TRBV7-6 and TRBJ2-6, the CDR3 gives the full variable domain: GAGVSQSPRYKVTKRGQDVALRCDPISGHVSLYWYRQALGQGPEFLTYFNYEAQQDKSGLPNDRFSAERPEGSISTLTIQRTEQRDSAMYRCASSSQDIGANVLTFGAGSRLTVL.

This chain's CDR3 is CSVTWTGGYEQYF. CDR3 sequence (DNA): TGCAGCGTCACCTGGACAGGGGGGTACGAGCAGTACTTC. The chain carries TRBV29-1 and TRBJ2-7; 10 nucleotides line up with TRBD1. This CDR3 contains 13 residues. The trim removed 6 bases at V and 4 bases at J, leaving 6 bases unmatched. The germline V gene encodes CDR1 SQVTM and CDR2 ANQGSEA.

This rearrangement joins TRBV15 to TRBJ2-7; a weak D match, TRBD1 (5 bases). The CDR3 consists of 12 residues. V lost 8 bases and J 6 bases, leaving 14 bases between the germline ends. In germline, CDR1 is LNHNV, CDR2 YYDKDF (reference sequence). CDR3: CATWPGAGEQYF. The CDR3 DNA follows: TGTGCCACCTGGCCTGGGGCTGGCGAGCAGTACTTC.

J is TRBJ1-2 and V is TRBV27, with D unresolved. V lost 3 bases to trimming and J lost 8 bases, with 13 bases between them. Germline lookup yields CDR1 MNHEY and CDR2 SMNVEV (reference sequence). The CDR3 runs to 13 residues. The CDR3 coding sequence is TGTGCCAGCAGTTTCGGCCCAAGGGAGGGCTACACCTTC. Amino acid sequence: CASSFGPREGYTF.

V usage is TRBV5-1 and J usage is TRBJ2-3; D unresolved. Trimming stripped 2 bases from V and 2 bases from J, with 9 bases between. Germline V gene lookup returns CDR1 SGHRS and CDR2 YFSETQ. The CDR3 runs 14 residues. CDR3 coding DNA: TGCGCCAGCAGCTTAGAACAGATCACAGATACGCAGTATTTT. Amino acid sequence: CASSLEQITDTQYF. Variable domain in full (rest from reference TRBV5-1 and TRBJ2-3): KAGVTQTPRYLIKTRGQQVTLSCSPISGHRSVSWYQQTPGQGLQFLFEYFSETQRNKGNFPGRFSGRQFSNSRSEMNVSTLELGDSALYLCASSLEQITDTQYFGPGTRLTVL.

The V call is TRBV29-1, the J call TRBJ2-7; TRBD1 agrees at 7 bases. This CDR3 has 12 amino acids. Trimming cost V 7 bases and J 1 base; bases outside gene matches: 4. CDR1 SQVTM and CDR2 ANQGSEA come from the germline V gene. In DNA form, the CDR3 reads TGCAGCGGCCGGGACAGTTCCTACGAGCAGTACTTC. Protein: CSGRDSSYEQYF.

This clonotype was recorded only once. CDR3 coding DNA: TGTGCCAGCAGCTCCGACAGCTACTCCTACGAGCAGTACTTC. Its protein product is CASSSDSYSYEQYF. The chain couples TRBV11-2 to TRBJ2-7; D possibly corresponds to TRBD1 (5 bases). The CDR3 runs 14 residues. V was trimmed by 4 bases and J by 0 bases, leaving 10 bases between them. Germline V gene sequence: CDR1 SGHAT, CDR2 FQNNGV.

The rearrangement links TRBV5-4 to TRBJ1-2; weak D call: TRBD1 (5 bases). Trimming pared 5 bases from V and 3 bases from J, leaving 11 bases between. The V gene's germline CDR1 is SGHNT and CDR2 YYREEE (reference sequence). CDR3 length equals 13 residues. This CDR3 is CASRETEYYGYTF. CDR3 nucleotides: TGTGCCAGCAGAGAGACAGAGTACTATGGCTACACCTTC.

The gene calls are TRBV5-1 and TRBJ2-1, with 9 bases matching TRBD1. The CDR3 totals 16 residues. Per the germline V gene, CDR1 is SGHRS and CDR2 is YFSETQ. Germline trimming cut 0 bases from V and 8 bases from J; bases unmatched to any gene: 9. The CDR3 nucleotides read TGCGCCAGCAGCTTGGCCCACGGGACAGGGTTGGATGAGCAGTTCTTC. Its translation: CASSLAHGTGLDEQFF. Full variable domain (rest looked up from reference TRBV5-1 and TRBJ2-1): KAGVTQTPRYLIKTRGQQVTLSCSPISGHRSVSWYQQTPGQGLQFLFEYFSETQRNKGNFPGRFSGRQFSNSRSEMNVSTLELGDSALYLCASSLAHGTGLDEQFFGPGTRLTVL.

The chain uses TRBV12-3 or TRBV12-4 and TRBJ2-7; D unclear. V was clipped by 8 bases and J by 2 bases, with 4 bases between them. This CDR3 is 10 amino acids long. In nucleotides, the CDR3 is TGTGCCAGCGGAGCCTACGAGCAGTACTTC. This gives the protein CASGAYEQYF.

This clonotype has more than one count but fewer than ten. This sequence joins TRBV27 and TRBJ2-7; perhaps TRBD1 as D (6 bases). Trimming took off 3 bases at V and 6 bases at J, with 12 bases between the two ends. This CDR3 is built from 13 residues. Germline V gene lookup returns CDR1 MNHEY and CDR2 SMNVEV (reference sequence). The CDR3 protein is CASSLARGVEQYF. The CDR3 DNA sequence: TGTGCCAGCAGTTTGGCCAGGGGAGTCGAGCAGTACTTC.

To note about this clonotype: One junction end does not reproduce the germline sequence, and a read error may be involved. This chain links TRBV2 with TRBJ1-4; 10 nucleotides align to TRBD1. This CDR3 spans 12 amino acids. CDR1 and CDR2 from the germline V gene are SNHLY and FYNNEI. The CDR3 nucleotides are TGTGCCAGCAGGGGACAGGGGATCGTGGTTGTTTTT. This gives the protein CASRGQGIVVVF.

The chain recombines TRBV15 with TRBJ2-2; D could derive from TRBD1 or TRBD2 (5 bases each). Germline V gives CDR1 LNHNV, CDR2 YYDKDF (reference sequence). V lost 8 bases, J lost 5 bases, and 12 bases lay in between. This CDR3 is 13 amino acids long. The CDR3 sequence is CATEGSRTGELFF. The CDR3 DNA reads TGTGCCACCGAGGGGAGTCGGACCGGGGAGCTGTTTTTT.

The chain employs TRBV12-3 or TRBV12-4 and TRBJ1-5; unclear D gene. The CDR3 covers 14 residues. V was clipped by 3 bases and J by 4 bases, with 10 bases between them. The CDR3 nucleotides are TGTGCCAGCAGTTTTCATTCCTCTAATCAGCCCCAGCATTTT. The encoded protein is CASSFHSSNQPQHF.

The chain carries TRBV7-9 and TRBJ2-7; 7 nucleotides match TRBD2. Germline assignment: CDR1 SEHNR and CDR2 FQNEAQ (reference sequence). The V and J ends lost 0 bases and 7 bases, in that order; junction bases with no gene match: 9. The CDR3 sequence is 15 residues long. CDR3 protein: CASSLAAGVYQEQYF. CDR3 coding DNA: TGTGCCAGCAGCTTAGCGGCGGGAGTCTACCAGGAGCAGTACTTC.

The V call is TRBV12-3 or TRBV12-4, the J call TRBJ2-5, with 7 bases lining up with TRBD2. The CDR3 loop spans 13 amino acids. The V segment lost 6 bases and the J segment 3 bases; nucleotides outside the gene matches: 4. The CDR3 protein is CASRKTSEETQYF. The DNA of the CDR3 is TGTGCCAGCAGAAAAACTAGCGAAGAGACCCAGTACTTC.

The chain has TRBV5-4 and TRBJ2-4; TRBD2 might be the D (5 bases). Trimming removed 4 bases at V and 4 bases at J, with 6 bases between. This CDR3 comprises 12 residues. Germline V gives CDR1 SGHNT, CDR2 YYREEE (reference sequence). The DNA of the CDR3 is TGTGCCAGCAGCGGGAGTAAAAACATTCAGTACTTC. It translates to CASSGSKNIQYF.

This chain links TRBV6-5 with TRBJ2-2; D remains unclear. The V gene's germline CDR1 is MNHEY and CDR2 SVGAGI. The CDR3 contains 11 residues. Trimming took off 1 base at V and 8 bases at J, with 2 bases between the two ends. CDR3 amino acids: CASSYLGELFF. CDR3 nucleotides: TGTGCCAGCAGTTACTTAGGGGAGCTGTTTTTT.

This clonotype has a single count. The genes are TRBV5-1 and TRBJ2-5; D is possibly TRBD2 (7 bases). The germline V gene encodes CDR1 SGHRS and CDR2 YFSETQ. The CDR3 is 16 amino acids. Trimming left V 0 bases short and J 5 bases short, with 17 bases between. CDR3 bases: TGCGCCAGCAGCTTGGCTACGGGGGGCCTACCCGAGACCCAGTACTTC. Translated, it gives CASSLATGGLPETQYF. Variable domain in full (rest from reference TRBV5-1 and TRBJ2-5): KAGVTQTPRYLIKTRGQQVTLSCSPISGHRSVSWYQQTPGQGLQFLFEYFSETQRNKGNFPGRFSGRQFSNSRSEMNVSTLELGDSALYLCASSLATGGLPETQYFGPGTRLLVL.

This chain joins TRBV12-3 or TRBV12-4 and TRBJ2-2; 8 bases are a match to TRBD1. The CDR3 has 15 amino acids. V dropped 6 bases and J dropped 4; count of bases not matched to a gene: 7. Here the CDR3 reads CASSFRGPRTGELFF. The CDR3 DNA is TGTGCCAGCAGCTTCAGGGGGCCTCGCACCGGGGAGCTGTTTTTT.

The CDR3: CASSHSWAGGSYEQYF. Written as DNA, the CDR3 is TGTGCCAGCAGCCACTCCTGGGCGGGAGGTTCCTACGAGCAGTACTTC. V is TRBV7-9 and J is TRBJ2-7, with 8 positions matching TRBD2. The CDR3 spans 16 residues. The germline V gene has CDR1 SEHNR and CDR2 FQNEAQ (reference sequence). The V segment lost 5 bases and the J segment 1 base; nucleotides outside the gene matches: 10.

This clonotype appeared a single time. V gene TRBV7-2 combines with J gene TRBJ2-1; D is possibly TRBD1 or TRBD2 (5 bases each). The ends were cut back, 0 bases at V and 15 bases at J, with 9 bases in the middle. There are 11 residues in the CDR3. Germline V gene lookup returns CDR1 SGHTA and CDR2 FQGNSA. The CDR3 loop is CASSLAGDPFF. CDR3 bases: TGTGCCAGCAGCTTAGCAGGGGACCCGTTCTTC.

This clonotype was seen a single time. This chain joins TRBV27 and TRBJ2-7; TRBD1 is a possible D gene (6 bases). The germline gives CDR1 MNHEY, CDR2 SMNVEV (reference sequence). The CDR3 extends over 13 amino acids. V lost 6 bases and J 0 bases, leaving 9 bases between the germline ends. DNA of the CDR3: TGTGCCAGCAGCGCACAGGGCTCCTACGAGCAGTACTTC. This gives the protein CASSAQGSYEQYF.

The rearrangement uses TRBV5-6 and TRBJ2-3; tentatively, D is TRBD1 or TRBD2 (5 bases each). The CDR3 consists of 13 residues. Germline lookup yields CDR1 SGHDT and CDR2 YYEEEE. Trimming left V 4 bases short and J 8 bases short, with 14 bases between. The CDR3 nucleotides are TGTGCCAGCAGCGGGGGTAGTCCCGGTACGCAGTATTTT. Its translation is CASSGGSPGTQYF.

The chain joins TRBV29-1 to TRBJ2-7, with D possibly matching TRBD2 (5 bases). The CDR3 sequence is 14 residues long. The germline CDR1 and CDR2 sequences are SQVTM and ANQGSEA. V lost 4 bases to trimming and J lost 2 bases, with 15 bases between them. Here the CDR3 DNA reads TGCAGCGTTGTCCACGGGATGTCTACCTACGAGCAGTACTTC. Amino acid sequence: CSVVHGMSTYEQYF.